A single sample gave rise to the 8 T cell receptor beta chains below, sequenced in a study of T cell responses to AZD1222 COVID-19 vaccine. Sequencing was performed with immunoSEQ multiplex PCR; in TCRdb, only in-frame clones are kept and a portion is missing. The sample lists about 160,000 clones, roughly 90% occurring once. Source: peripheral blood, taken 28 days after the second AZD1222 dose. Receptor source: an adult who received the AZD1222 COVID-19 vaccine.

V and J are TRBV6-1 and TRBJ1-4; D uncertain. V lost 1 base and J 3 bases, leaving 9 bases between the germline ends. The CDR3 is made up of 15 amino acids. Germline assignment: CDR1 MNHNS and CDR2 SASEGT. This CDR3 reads CASSEGSTSNEKLFF. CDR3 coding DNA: TGTGCCAGCAGTGAAGGCAGCACTTCTAATGAAAAACTGTTTTTT.

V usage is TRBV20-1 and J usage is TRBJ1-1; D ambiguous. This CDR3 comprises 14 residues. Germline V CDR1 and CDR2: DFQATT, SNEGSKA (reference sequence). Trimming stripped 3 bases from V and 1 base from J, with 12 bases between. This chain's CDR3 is CSASPRSGNTEAFF. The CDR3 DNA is TGCAGTGCTAGTCCGCGTTCGGGGAACACTGAAGCTTTCTTT.

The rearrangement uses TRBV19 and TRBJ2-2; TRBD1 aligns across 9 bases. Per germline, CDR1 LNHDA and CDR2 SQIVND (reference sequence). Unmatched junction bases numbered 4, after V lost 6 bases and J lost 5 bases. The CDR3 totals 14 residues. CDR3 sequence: CASRLGQGTGELFF. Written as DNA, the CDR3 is TGTGCCAGTAGGCTAGGACAGGGGACCGGGGAGCTGTTTTTT.

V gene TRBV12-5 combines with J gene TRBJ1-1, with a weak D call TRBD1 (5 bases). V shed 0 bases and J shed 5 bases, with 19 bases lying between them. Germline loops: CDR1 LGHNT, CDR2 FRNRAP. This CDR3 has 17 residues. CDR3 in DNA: TGTGCTAGTGGTTTGGTACCTGGGCAGGGTAAGGGAACTGAAGCTTTCTTT. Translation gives CASGLVPGQGKGTEAFF.

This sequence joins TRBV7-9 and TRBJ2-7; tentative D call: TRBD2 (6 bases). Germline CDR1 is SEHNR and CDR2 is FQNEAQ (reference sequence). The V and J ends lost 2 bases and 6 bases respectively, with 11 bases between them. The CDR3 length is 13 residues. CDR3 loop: CASSLQGAGEQYF. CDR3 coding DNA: TGTGCCAGCAGCTTACAGGGAGCGGGCGAGCAGTACTTC.

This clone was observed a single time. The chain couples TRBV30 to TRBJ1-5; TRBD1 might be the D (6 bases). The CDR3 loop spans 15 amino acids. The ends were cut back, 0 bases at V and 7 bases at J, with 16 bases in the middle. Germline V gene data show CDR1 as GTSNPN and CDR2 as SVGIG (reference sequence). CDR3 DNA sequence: TGTGCCTGGAGTGTACGGGGGGCAGGGGACCAGCCCCAGCATTTT. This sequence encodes CAWSVRGAGDQPQHF.

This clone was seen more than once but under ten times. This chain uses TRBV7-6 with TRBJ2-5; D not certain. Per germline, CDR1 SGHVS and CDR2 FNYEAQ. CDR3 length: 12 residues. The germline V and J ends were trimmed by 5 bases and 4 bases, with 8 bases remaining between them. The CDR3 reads CASSPLRETQYF. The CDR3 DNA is TGTGCCAGCAGCCCTCTTCGAGAGACCCAGTACTTC.

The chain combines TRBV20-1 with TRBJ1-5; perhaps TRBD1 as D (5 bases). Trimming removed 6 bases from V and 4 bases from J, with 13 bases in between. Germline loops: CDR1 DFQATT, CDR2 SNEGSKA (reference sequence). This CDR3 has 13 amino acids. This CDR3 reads CSASQGANQPQHF. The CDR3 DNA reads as TGCAGTGCAAGTCAGGGCGCGAATCAGCCCCAGCATTTT.